The TCR beta chain described here comes from a study of blood T cell repertoires in COVID-19. Study background: There were acute and convalescent COVID-19 samples, and they came from the United States, Italy and Spain. The cDNA or gDNA used as material had been derived from T cells, B-cell-depleted T cells, or PBMCs.

In the original workflow: Amplified reference gene primers provided the basis for estimating nucleated cell counts. Assay: immunoSEQ multiplex PCR; the TCRdb copy retains only in-frame clones and omits some. That table furnishes V, J and clone size, whereas the DNA furnished D and trimming. The sample lists 100,000 to 150,000 clones, around 74% occurring once. The origin of this receptor is a man aged 60 to 69 with acute or convalescent COVID-19. Material for sequencing was peripheral blood.

CDR3 in amino acids: CASRGAGGNTGELFF. CDR3 nucleotide sequence: TGTGCCAGCAGGGGTGCCGGGGGTAACACCGGGGAGCTGTTTTTT. The chain has TRBV6-6 and TRBJ2-2; weak D call: TRBD2 (6 bases). There are 15 residues in the CDR3. The V end was cut by 6 bases, the J end by 2 bases, with 13 bases between. Germline V CDR1 and CDR2: MNHNY, SVGAGI (reference sequence).